This T cell receptor beta chain was sequenced during a study of blood T cell repertoires in COVID-19. Study-wide context: The study drew acute and convalescent COVID-19 samples from the United States, Italy and Spain. Sources were T cells, B-cell-depleted T cells, or PBMCs; the material itself was cDNA or gDNA.

Trimming at V came to 0 bases and at J to 5 bases, leaving 3 bases not matched to a gene. The germline CDR1 and CDR2 sequences are KGHSH and LQKENI. The CDR3 totals 15 residues. Original processing methods: Researchers report that nucleated cell counts were estimated from reference gene primer amplification. Clones were sequenced by immunoSEQ multiplex PCR, and TCRdb holds only the in-frame ones, with some missing. V and J calls plus clone size are reproduced from that table; the DNA served to infer D and trimming. The profile covers around 170,000 clones, with 74% appearing a single time and about 3% taken by the ten largest.

The gene calls are TRBV18 and TRBJ1-2, with 10 bases matching TRBD1. The sample was peripheral blood. The source is a woman of 80 years or more with acute or convalescent COVID-19. The CDR3 protein is CASSPPDRGPYGYTF. The CDR3 coding sequence is TGTGCCAGCTCACCACCAGACAGGGGGCCTTATGGCTACACCTTC.